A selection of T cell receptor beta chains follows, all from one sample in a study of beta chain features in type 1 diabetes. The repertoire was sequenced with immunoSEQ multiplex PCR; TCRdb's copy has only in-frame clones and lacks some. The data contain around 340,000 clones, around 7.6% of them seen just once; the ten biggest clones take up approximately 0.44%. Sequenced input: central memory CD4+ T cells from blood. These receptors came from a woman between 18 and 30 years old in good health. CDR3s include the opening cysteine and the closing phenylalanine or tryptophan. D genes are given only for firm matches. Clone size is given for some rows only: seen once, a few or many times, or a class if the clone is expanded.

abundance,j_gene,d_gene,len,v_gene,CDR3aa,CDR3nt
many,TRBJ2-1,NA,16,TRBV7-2,CASSLSPVPEPGEQFF,TGTGCCAGCAGCTTAAGTCCAGTCCCCGAGCCGGGGGAGCAGTTCTTC
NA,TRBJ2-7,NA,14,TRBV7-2,CASRKGAGTYEQYF,TGTGCCAGCAGGAAGGGGGCGGGGACCTACGAGCAGTACTTC
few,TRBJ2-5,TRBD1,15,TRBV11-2,CASSLGRGRVETQYF,TGTGCCAGCAGCTTAGGTAGGGGGCGCGTGGAGACCCAGTACTTC
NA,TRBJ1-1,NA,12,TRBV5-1,CASRLDRTEAFF,TGCGCCAGCAGACTGGATAGGACTGAAGCTTTCTTT
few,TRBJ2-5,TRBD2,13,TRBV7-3,CASSLMRGETQYF,TGTGCCAGCAGCTTAATGCGGGGGGAGACCCAGTACTTC
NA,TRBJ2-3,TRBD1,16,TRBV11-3,CASSLGRQGGADTQYF,TGTGCCAGCAGCTTAGGTCGACAGGGCGGTGCAGATACGCAGTATTTT
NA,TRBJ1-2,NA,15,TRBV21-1,CASSKGREDNYGYTF,TGTGCCAGCAGCAAAGGGAGGGAGGATAACTATGGCTACACCTTC
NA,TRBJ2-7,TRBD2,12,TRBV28,CASSSAGGEQYF,TGTGCCAGCAGTTCTGCGGGGGGGGAGCAGTACTTC
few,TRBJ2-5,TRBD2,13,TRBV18,CASSPTGTSDRYF,TGTGCCAGCTCTCCGACCGGGACTAGCGACAGATACTTC
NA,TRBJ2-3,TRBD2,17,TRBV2,CASSDGLADPFTDTQYF,TGTGCCAGCAGTGATGGACTAGCGGACCCCTTTACAGATACGCAGTATTTT
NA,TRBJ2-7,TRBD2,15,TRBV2,CASSEEGGSRGEQYF,TGTGCCAGCAGTGAAGAAGGCGGGAGCCGCGGCGAGCAGTACTTC
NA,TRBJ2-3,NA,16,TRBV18,CASSTSAGPSTDTQYF,TGTGCCAGCTCGACCTCAGCTGGACCTAGCACAGATACGCAGTATTTT
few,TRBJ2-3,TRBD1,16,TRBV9,CASSVRGGFGGDTQYF,TGTGCCAGCAGCGTAAGAGGGGGCTTTGGAGGAGATACGCAGTATTTT
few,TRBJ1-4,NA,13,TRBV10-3,CAIGGRGDEKLFF,TGTGCCATCGGGGGCAGGGGAGACGAAAAACTGTTTTTT
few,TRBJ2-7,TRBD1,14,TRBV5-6,CASSLVQGVNEQYF,TGTGCCAGCAGCTTGGTGCAGGGGGTTAACGAGCAGTACTTC
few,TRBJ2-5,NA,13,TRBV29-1,CSVRQEYQETQYF,TGCAGCGTTCGACAGGAGTACCAAGAGACCCAGTACTTC
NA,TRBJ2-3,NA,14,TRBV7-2,CASSLFGSTDTQYF,TGTGCCAGCAGCTTATTCGGGAGCACAGATACGCAGTATTTT
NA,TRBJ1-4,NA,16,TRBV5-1,CASSFSRGSTNEKLFF,TGCGCCAGCAGCTTTAGTCGGGGCTCAACTAATGAAAAACTGTTTTTT
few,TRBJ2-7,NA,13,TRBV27,CASSFGGPTKQYF,TGTGCCAGCAGTTTCGGCGGACCTACGAAGCAGTACTTC
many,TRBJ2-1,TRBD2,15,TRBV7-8,CASSYGLAAYNEQFF,TGTGCCAGCAGCTACGGACTAGCAGCGTACAATGAGCAGTTCTTC
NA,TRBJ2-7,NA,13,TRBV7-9,CASSLAPGYEQYF,TGTGCCAGCAGCCTAGCCCCTGGCTACGAGCAGTACTTC
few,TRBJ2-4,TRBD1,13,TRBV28,CASRRDSENIQYF,TGTGCCAGTCGACGGGACAGCGAAAACATTCAGTACTTC
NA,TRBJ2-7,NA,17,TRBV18,CASSQVGLAGRSYEQYF,TGTGCCAGCTCCCAAGTAGGTTTGGCCGGGCGCTCCTACGAGCAGTACTTC
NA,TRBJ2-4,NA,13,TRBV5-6,CASSLGDRDIQYF,TGTGCCAGCAGCTTGGGCGATCGCGACATTCAGTACTTC
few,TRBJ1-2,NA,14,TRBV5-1,CASSLDENHRGYTF,TGCGCCAGCAGCTTGGACGAAAACCACCGGGGCTACACCTTC
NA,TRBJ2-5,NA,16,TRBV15,CATSRDTARGQETQYF,TGTGCCACCAGCAGAGATACGGCCAGGGGACAAGAGACCCAGTACTTC
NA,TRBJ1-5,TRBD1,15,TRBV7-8,CASSLDQGVVQPQHF,TGTGCCAGCAGCTTAGACCAGGGGGTGGTTCAGCCCCAGCATTTT
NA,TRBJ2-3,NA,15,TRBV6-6,CASSWVGGNTDTQYF,TGTGCCAGCAGTTGGGTAGGAGGCAACACAGATACGCAGTATTTT
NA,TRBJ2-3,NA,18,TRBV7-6,CASSLAVGAAGGTDTQYF,TGTGCCAGCAGCTTAGCGGTTGGGGCCGCCGGGGGCACAGATACGCAGTATTTT
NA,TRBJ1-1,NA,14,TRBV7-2,CASRHTGIPTEAFF,TGTGCCAGCAGACATACAGGAATCCCCACTGAAGCTTTCTTT
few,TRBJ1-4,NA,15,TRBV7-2,CASSLSGSFLEKLFF,TGTGCCAGCAGCTTATCAGGGAGTTTTTTGGAAAAACTGTTTTTT
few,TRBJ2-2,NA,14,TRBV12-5,CASGLSPNTGELFF,TGTGCTAGTGGTTTGTCCCCTAACACCGGGGAGCTGTTTTTT
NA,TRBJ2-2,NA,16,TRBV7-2,CASSFVAGSNTGELFF,TGTGCCAGCAGCTTTGTCGCAGGGTCAAACACCGGGGAGCTGTTTTTT
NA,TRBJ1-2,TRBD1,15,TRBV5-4,CASSLPGQGFYGYTF,TGTGCCAGCAGCTTACCGGGACAGGGCTTCTATGGCTACACCTTC
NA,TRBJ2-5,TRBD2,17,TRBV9,CASSTGLAGALQETQYF,TGTGCCAGCAGCACCGGACTAGCGGGAGCCTTACAAGAGACCCAGTACTTC
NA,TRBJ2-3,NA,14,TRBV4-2,CASSLEQLTDTQYF,TGTGCCAGCAGCTTGGAACAGCTAACAGATACGCAGTATTTT
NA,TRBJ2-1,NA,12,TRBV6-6,CASKNPQLVQFF,TGTGCCAGCAAGAACCCTCAGCTCGTGCAGTTCTTC
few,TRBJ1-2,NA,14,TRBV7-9,CASSLDPWPAIHTF,TGTGCCAGCAGCTTAGACCCCTGGCCGGCGATTCACACCTTC
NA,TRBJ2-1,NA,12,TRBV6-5,CASLSPQNEQFF,TGTGCCAGCCTTTCCCCTCAAAATGAGCAGTTCTTC
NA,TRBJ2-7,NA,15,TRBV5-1,CASSPYPGGTYEQYF,TGCGCCAGCAGCCCGTATCCCGGGGGTACTTACGAGCAGTACTTC
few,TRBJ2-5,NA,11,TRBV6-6,CASSYRETQYF,TGTGCCAGCAGTTACCGGGAGACCCAGTACTTC
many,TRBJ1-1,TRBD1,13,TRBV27,CASSLKQGRKAFF,TGTGCCAGCAGTTTAAAACAGGGGAGAAAAGCTTTCTTT
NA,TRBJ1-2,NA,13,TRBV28,CASRKGGSGGYTF,TGTGCCAGCAGGAAGGGTGGAAGCGGCGGCTACACCTTC
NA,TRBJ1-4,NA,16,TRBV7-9,CASSLGADRRGEKLFF,TGTGCCAGCAGCTTAGGGGCAGATCGTCGTGGAGAAAAACTGTTTTTT
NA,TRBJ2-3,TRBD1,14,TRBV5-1,CASSPQGASDTQYF,TGCGCCAGCAGCCCCCAGGGGGCCTCAGATACGCAGTATTTT